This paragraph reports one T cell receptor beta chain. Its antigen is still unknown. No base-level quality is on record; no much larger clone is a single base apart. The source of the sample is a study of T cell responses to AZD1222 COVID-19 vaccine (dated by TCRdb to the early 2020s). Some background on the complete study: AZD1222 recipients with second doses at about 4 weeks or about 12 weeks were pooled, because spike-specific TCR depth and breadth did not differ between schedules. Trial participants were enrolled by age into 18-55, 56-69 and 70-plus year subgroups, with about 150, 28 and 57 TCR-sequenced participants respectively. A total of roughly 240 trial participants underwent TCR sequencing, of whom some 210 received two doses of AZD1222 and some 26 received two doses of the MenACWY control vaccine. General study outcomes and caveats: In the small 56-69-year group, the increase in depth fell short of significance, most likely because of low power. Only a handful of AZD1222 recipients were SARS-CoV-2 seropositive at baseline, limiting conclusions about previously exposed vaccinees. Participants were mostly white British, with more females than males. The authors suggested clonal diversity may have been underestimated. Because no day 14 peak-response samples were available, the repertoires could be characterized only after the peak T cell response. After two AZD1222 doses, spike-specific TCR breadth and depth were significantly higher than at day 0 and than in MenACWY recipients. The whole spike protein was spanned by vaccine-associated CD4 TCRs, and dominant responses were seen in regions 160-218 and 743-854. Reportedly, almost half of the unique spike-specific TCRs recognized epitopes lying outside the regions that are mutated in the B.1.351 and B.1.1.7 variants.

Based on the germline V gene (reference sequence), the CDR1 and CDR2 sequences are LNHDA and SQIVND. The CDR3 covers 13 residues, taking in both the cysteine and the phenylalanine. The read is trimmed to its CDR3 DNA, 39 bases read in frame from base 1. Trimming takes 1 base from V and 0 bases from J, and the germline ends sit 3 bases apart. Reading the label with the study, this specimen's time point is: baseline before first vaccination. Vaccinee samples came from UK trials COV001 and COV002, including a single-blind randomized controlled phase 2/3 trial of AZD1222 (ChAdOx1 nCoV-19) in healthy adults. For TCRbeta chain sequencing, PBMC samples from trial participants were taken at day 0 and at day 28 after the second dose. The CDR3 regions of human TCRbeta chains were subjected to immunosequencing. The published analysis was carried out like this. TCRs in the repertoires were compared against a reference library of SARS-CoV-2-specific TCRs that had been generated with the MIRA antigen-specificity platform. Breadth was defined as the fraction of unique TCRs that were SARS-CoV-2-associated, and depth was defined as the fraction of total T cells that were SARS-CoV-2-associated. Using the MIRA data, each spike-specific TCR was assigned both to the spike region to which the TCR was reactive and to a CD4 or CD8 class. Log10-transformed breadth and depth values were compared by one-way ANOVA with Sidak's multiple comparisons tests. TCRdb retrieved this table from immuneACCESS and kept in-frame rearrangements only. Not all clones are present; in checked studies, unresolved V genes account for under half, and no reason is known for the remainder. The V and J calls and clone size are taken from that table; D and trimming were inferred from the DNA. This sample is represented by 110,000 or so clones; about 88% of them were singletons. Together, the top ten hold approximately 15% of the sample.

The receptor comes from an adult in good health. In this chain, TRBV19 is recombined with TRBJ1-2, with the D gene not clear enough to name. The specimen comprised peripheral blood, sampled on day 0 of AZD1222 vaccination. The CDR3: CASSIGSNYGYTF. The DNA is TGTGCCAGTAGTATAGGCTCTAACTATGGCTACACCTTC.